The 10 T cell receptor beta chains listed next were all sequenced from one sample in a study of blood T cell repertoires in COVID-19. Sequencing was performed with immunoSEQ multiplex PCR; in TCRdb, only in-frame clones are kept and a portion is missing. The sample contains around 200,000 clones, around 80% of which appear only once. Sample: peripheral blood. These receptors came from a human donor in a cohort sampled during active COVID-19.

V usage is TRBV30 and J usage is TRBJ2-7; 7 nucleotides agree with TRBD1. Germline V gene data show CDR1 as GTSNPN and CDR2 as SVGIG (reference sequence). The trim removed 3 bases at V and 2 bases at J, leaving 4 bases unmatched. This CDR3 region has 13 residues. DNA of the CDR3: TGTGCCTGGAGAACAGGGGTCCCCTACGAGCAGTACTTC. Translation: CAWRTGVPYEQYF.

This clone was seen just once. The genes are TRBV18 and TRBJ2-5, with 12 bases lining up with TRBD2. This CDR3 contains 16 residues. The ends lost 5 bases at V and 0 bases at J; junction bases unmatched: 4. CDR1 KGHSH and CDR2 LQKENI come from the germline V gene. CDR3 loop: CASSSRTSGDQETQYF. DNA of the CDR3: TGTGCCAGCTCATCCCGGACTAGCGGGGACCAAGAGACCCAGTACTTC. The full variable domain, its missing parts supplied by reference TRBV18 and TRBJ2-5, is NAGVMQNPRHLVRRRGQEARLRCSPMKGHSHVYWYRQLPEEGLKFMVYLQKENIIDESGMPKERFSAEFPKEGPSILRIQQVVRGDSAAYFCASSSRTSGDQETQYFGPGTRLLVL.

The CDR3 loop reads CAISESELNTEAFF. The CDR3 nucleotides are TGTGCCATCAGTGAGTCCGAACTTAACACTGAAGCTTTCTTT. The chain uses TRBV10-3 and TRBJ1-1; no firm D call. The CDR3 spans 14 residues. Trimming removed 0 bases at V and 2 bases at J, with 7 bases between. Per the germline V gene, CDR1 is ENHRY and CDR2 is SYGVKD.

This clone was picked up one time. The chain carries TRBV24-1 and TRBJ1-2, with D perhaps matching TRBD1 (6 bases). The length of the CDR3 is 12 residues. Germline V gene sequence: CDR1 KGHDR, CDR2 SFDVKD. V lost 7 bases and J lost 2, with 7 bases in between. CDR3 DNA: TGTGCCACCAGCCAGGGGAACTATGGCTACACCTTC. The encoded protein is CATSQGNYGYTF.

The gene calls are TRBV30 and TRBJ2-2, with D uncertain. From germline, CDR1 is GTSNPN and CDR2 SVGIG (reference sequence). With 0 bases removed from V and 3 bases from J, the gap between germline ends came to 5 bases. This CDR3 is 13 amino acids long. This chain's CDR3 is CAWSVLDTGELFF. The CDR3 DNA reads as TGTGCCTGGAGTGTACTGGACACCGGGGAGCTGTTTTTT. The variable domain in full, with the rest retrieved from reference TRBV30 and TRBJ2-2, is SQTIHQWPATLVQPVGSPLSLECTVEGTSNPNLYWYRQAAGRGLQLLFYSVGIGQISSEVPQNLSASRPQDRQFILSSKKLLLSDSGFYLCAWSVLDTGELFFGEGSRLTVL.

V usage is TRBV6-6 and J usage is TRBJ2-5; 8 bases fit TRBD2. With 5 bases clipped from V and 4 bases from J, the junction kept 15 bases outside the gene matches. Germline V lookup: CDR1 MNHNY, CDR2 SVGAGI (reference sequence). This CDR3 is built from 17 residues. The CDR3 DNA is TGTGCCAGCAGTCCCCACAGCCGGGGGGGCCTGGGAGAGACCCAGTACTTC. Its translation: CASSPHSRGGLGETQYF.

V usage is TRBV7-3 and J usage is TRBJ2-5; D possibly corresponds to TRBD1 (5 bases). Germline V gives CDR1 SGHTA, CDR2 FQGTGA. V lost 5 bases, J lost 1 base, and 8 bases lay in between. The CDR3 covers 13 residues. This chain's CDR3 is CASSAGFQETQYF. CDR3 sequence (DNA): TGTGCCAGCAGCGCAGGGTTCCAAGAGACCCAGTACTTC. Together with reference TRBV7-3 and TRBJ2-5, the CDR3 gives the full variable domain: GAGVSQTPSNKVTEKGKYVELRCDPISGHTALYWYRQSLGQGPEFLIYFQGTGAADDSGLPNDRFFAVRPEGSVSTLKIQRTERGDSAVYLCASSAGFQETQYFGPGTRLLVL.

This clone was observed a few times. The chain combines TRBV19 with TRBJ1-1; 8 nucleotides align to TRBD1. The CDR3 covers 16 residues. Trimming cost V 5 bases and J 2 bases; bases outside gene matches: 10. Germline CDR1 and CDR2: LNHDA and SQIVND (reference sequence). The CDR3 DNA follows: TGTGCCAGTAGTTCTCAGAGGACAGGGCACAACACTGAAGCTTTCTTT. This codes for CASSSQRTGHNTEAFF.

This sequence joins TRBV25-1 and TRBJ1-1, with 7 bases lining up with TRBD1. The junction had 6 bases not matched to a gene; V was cut back by 1 base and J by 4 bases. The germline gives CDR1 MGHDK, CDR2 SYGVNS. The CDR3 is made up of 15 amino acids. The CDR3 reads CASSESRGLGTEAFF. DNA of the CDR3: TGTGCCAGCAGTGAATCGAGGGGGCTTGGCACTGAAGCTTTCTTT.

In its sample, this clone was seen a few times. The CDR3 nucleotides read TGCGCCAGCAGCCCTATGCGCGGGGGGTCCGGGGAGCTGTTTTTT. It yields the protein CASSPMRGGSGELFF. The chain has TRBV4-1 and TRBJ2-2, with TRBD2 identical over 8 bases. V lost 4 bases and J lost 6; bases outside the gene matches: 7. This CDR3 is 15 amino acids long. Looked up from germline, CDR1 is MGHRA and CDR2 is YSYEKL.